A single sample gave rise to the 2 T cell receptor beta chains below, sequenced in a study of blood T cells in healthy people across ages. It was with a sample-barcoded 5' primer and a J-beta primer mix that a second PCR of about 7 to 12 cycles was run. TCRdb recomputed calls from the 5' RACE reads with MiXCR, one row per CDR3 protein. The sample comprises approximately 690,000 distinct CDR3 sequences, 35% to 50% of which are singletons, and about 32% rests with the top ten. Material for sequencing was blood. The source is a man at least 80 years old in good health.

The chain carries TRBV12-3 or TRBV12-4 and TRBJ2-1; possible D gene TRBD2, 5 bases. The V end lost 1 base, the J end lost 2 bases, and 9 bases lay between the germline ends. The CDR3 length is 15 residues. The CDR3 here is CASSLGRSTYNEQFF. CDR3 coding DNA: TGTGCCAGCAGTTTAGGGAGGAGCACCTACAATGAGCAGTTCTTC.

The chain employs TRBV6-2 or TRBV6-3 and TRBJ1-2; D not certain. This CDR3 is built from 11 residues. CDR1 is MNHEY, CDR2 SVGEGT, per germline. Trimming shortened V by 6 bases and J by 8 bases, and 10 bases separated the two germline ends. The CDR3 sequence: CASRRASGYTF. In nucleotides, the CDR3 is TGTGCCAGCAGGAGGGCCTCGGGCTACACCTTC.